Detailed here is one T cell receptor beta chain. Original processing methods: Estimation of nucleated cell counts was performed using reference gene primer amplification. Profiled with immunoSEQ multiplex PCR; TCRdb holds only in-frame clones, not every one. V and J calls and clone size come straight from that table; D and trimming were deduced from the DNA. The repertoire holds around 260,000 clones, with about 85% as singletons. The source of the sample is a study of blood T cell repertoires in COVID-19. Background on the study: Samples taken during acute and convalescent COVID-19 were collected in the United States, Italy and Spain. PBMCs, B-cell-depleted T cells, or T cells were the source of the cDNA or gDNA that made up the material.

Looked up from germline, CDR1 is MNHEY and CDR2 is SVGAGI. V was shortened by 0 bases and J by 6 bases, with 15 bases between the two germline ends. The CDR3 runs 16 residues. The receptor comes from a man between 18 and 29 years old with active or convalescent COVID-19. The sequencing input was peripheral blood. The rearrangement links TRBV6-5 to TRBJ1-5; D may be TRBD1 (6 bases). CDR3 sequence (DNA): TGTGCCAGCAGTTACTCGAGGGAAGGGGGTGGTCAGCCCCAGCATTTT. It yields the protein CASSYSREGGGQPQHF.